The 3 T cell receptor beta chains below come from one sample, sequenced in a study of T cells in Graves' hyperthyroidism and ophthalmopathy. TCR beta CDR3 region amplification was performed from RNA transcripts. The primer set for the first-round RT-PCR of the TCR CDR3 was HTBI. Each CDR3 protein is one row after TCRdb ran MiXCR on the multiplex PCR reads. The sample shows about 360,000 distinct CDR3 sequences, about 12% of them seen only once. Material: blood. The receptors derive from a woman aged 18-30 years with Graves' hyperthyroidism.

In this sample, this clonotype turned up many times. The CDR3 spells CASSLQGRQPQHF. CDR3 in DNA: TGTGCCAGTAGTTTACAGGGAAGGCAGCCCCAGCATTTT. This chain links TRBV19 with TRBJ1-5; possible D gene TRBD1, 6 bases. Trimming removed 5 bases from V and 7 bases from J, with 12 bases in between. The CDR3 is made up of 13 amino acids. The germline CDR1 and CDR2 sequences are LNHDA and SQIVND (reference sequence).

In this sample, this clonotype turned up many times. This chain links TRBV3-1 with TRBJ2-7, with 8 positions matching TRBD1. V trimming: 5 bases; J trimming: 6 bases; junction bases outside the gene matches: 9. Germline assignment: CDR1 LGHDT and CDR2 YNNKEL (reference sequence). The CDR3 runs to 14 residues. In nucleotides, the CDR3 is TGTGCCAGCAGCTCCAGGACAGGGCACTCCGAGCAGTACTTC. Its protein product is CASSSRTGHSEQYF.

This clonotype was observed at least ten times. The rearrangement uses TRBV5-8 and TRBJ2-1, with TRBD2 identical over 14 bases. The germline CDR1 and CDR2 sequences are SGHTS and YDEGEE. The CDR3 covers 18 residues. V dropped 3 bases and J dropped 0; count of bases not matched to a gene: 5. This CDR3 is CASSWGLAGDRSYNEQFF. The DNA of the CDR3 is TGTGCCAGCAGCTGGGGACTAGCGGGGGACCGCTCCTACAATGAGCAGTTCTTC.